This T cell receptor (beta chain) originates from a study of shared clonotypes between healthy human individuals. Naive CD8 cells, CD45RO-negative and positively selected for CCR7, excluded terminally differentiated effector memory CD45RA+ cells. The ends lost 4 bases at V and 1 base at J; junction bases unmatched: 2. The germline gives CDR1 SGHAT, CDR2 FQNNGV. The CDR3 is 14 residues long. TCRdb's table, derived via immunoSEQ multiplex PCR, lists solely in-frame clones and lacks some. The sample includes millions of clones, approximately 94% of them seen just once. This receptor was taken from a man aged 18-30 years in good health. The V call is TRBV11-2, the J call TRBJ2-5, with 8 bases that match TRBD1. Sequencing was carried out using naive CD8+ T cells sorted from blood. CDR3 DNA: TGTGCCAGCAGCTGGGACAGGTCCCAAGAGACCCAGTACTTC. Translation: CASSWDRSQETQYF.